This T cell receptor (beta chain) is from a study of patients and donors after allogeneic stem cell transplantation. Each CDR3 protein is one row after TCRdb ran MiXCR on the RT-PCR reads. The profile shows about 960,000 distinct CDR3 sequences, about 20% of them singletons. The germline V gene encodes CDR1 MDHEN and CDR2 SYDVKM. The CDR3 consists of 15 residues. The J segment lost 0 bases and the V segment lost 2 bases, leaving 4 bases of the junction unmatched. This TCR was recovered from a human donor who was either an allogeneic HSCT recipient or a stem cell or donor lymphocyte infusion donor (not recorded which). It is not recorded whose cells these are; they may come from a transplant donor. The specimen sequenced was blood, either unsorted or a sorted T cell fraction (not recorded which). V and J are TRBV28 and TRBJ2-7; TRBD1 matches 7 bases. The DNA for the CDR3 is TGTGCCAGCAGTTTAGACAGGGTGAGCTCCTACGAGCAGTACTTC. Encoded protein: CASSLDRVSSYEQYF.